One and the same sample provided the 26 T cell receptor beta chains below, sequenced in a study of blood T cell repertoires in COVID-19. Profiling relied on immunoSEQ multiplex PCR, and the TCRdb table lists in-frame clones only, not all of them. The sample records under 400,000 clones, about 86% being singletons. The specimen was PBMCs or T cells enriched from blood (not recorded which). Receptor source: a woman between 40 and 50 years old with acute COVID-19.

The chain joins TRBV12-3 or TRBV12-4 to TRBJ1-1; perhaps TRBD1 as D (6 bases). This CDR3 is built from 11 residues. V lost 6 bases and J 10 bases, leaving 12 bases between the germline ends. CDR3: CASRSRGSAFF. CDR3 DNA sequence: TGTGCCAGCAGGAGCAGGGGATCAGCTTTCTTT.

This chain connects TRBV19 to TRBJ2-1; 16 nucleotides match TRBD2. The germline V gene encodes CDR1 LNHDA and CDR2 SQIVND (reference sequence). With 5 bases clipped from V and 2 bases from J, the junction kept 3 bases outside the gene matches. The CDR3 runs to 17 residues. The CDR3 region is CASSPGTSGGAYNEQFF. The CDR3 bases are TGTGCCAGTAGTCCGGGGACTAGCGGGGGGGCCTACAATGAGCAGTTCTTC.

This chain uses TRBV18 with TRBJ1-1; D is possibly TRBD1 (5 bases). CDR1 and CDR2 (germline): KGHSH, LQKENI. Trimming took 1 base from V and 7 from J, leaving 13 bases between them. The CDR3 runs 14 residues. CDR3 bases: TGTGCCAGCTCACCACATGGCCAGGGCAGTGAAGCTTTCTTT. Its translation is CASSPHGQGSEAFF.

This CDR3 is CASGLAPTGTTDTQYF. Written as DNA, the CDR3 is TGTGCTAGTGGTTTGGCCCCCACAGGGACGACAGATACGCAGTATTTT. The gene calls are TRBV12-5 and TRBJ2-3; a weak D match, TRBD1 (6 bases). This CDR3 has 16 amino acids. Germline CDR1 LGHNT, CDR2 FRNRAP. V shed 1 base and J shed 3 bases, with 14 bases lying between them.

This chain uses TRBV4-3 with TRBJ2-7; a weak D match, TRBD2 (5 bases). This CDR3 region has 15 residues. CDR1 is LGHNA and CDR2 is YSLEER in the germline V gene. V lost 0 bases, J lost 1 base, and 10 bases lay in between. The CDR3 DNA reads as TGCGCCAGCAGCCAAGAATACAGCGGATCCTACGAGCAGTACTTC. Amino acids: CASSQEYSGSYEQYF.

The CDR3 here is CASSRTKFNYGYTF. The CDR3 coding sequence is TGTGCCAGCAGTCGGACAAAATTTAACTATGGCTACACCTTC. The chain has TRBV6-5 and TRBJ1-2; D is possibly TRBD1 (5 bases). Trimming pared 5 bases from V and 1 base from J, leaving 11 bases between. Germline loops: CDR1 MNHEY, CDR2 SVGAGI. The CDR3 has 14 residues.

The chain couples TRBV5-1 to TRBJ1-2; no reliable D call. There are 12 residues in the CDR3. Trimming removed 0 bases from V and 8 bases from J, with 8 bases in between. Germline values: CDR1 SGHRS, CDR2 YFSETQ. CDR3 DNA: TGCGCCAGCAGCTTGGACGGGAGCGGCTACACCTTC. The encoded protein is CASSLDGSGYTF.

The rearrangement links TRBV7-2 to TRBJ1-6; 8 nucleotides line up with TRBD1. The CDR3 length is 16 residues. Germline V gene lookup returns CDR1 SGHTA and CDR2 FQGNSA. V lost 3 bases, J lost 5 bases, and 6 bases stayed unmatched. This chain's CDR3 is CASSLRPGGNNSPLHF. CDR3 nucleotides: TGTGCCAGCAGCTTGCGTCCAGGGGGCAATAATTCACCCCTCCACTTT.

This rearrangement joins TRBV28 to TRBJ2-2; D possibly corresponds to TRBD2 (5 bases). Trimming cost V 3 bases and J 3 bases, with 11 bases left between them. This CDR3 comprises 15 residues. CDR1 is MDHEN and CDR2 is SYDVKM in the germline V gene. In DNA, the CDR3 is TGTGCCAGCAGTTTGAGCGGACGGGACACCGGGGAGCTGTTTTTT. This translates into CASSLSGRDTGELFF.

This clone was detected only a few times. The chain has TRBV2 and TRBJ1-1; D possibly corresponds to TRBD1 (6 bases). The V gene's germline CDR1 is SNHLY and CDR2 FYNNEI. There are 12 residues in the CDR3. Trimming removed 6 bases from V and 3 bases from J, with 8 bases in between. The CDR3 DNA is TGTGCCAGCAGCACAGGGTACACTGAAGCTTTCTTT. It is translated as CASSTGYTEAFF.

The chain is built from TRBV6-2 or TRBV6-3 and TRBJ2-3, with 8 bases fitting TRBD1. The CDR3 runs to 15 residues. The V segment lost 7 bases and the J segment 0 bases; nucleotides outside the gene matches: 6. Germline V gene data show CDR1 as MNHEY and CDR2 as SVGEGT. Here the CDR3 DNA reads TGTGCCAGCACCCCCGGGACAGGAAGCACAGATACGCAGTATTTT. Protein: CASTPGTGSTDTQYF.

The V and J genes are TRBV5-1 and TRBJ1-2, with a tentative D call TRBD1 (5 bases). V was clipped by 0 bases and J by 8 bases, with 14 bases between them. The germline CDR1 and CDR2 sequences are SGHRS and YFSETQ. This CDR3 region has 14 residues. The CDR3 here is CASSLGDSPIGYTF. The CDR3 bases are TGCGCCAGCAGCTTGGGGGACTCGCCAATCGGCTACACCTTC.

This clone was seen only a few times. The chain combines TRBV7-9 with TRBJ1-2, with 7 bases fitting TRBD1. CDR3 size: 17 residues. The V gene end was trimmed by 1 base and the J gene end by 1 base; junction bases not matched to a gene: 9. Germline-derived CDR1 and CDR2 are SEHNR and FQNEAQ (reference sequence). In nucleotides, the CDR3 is TGTGCCAGCAGCTTAGTAGGTCGACAGGGTAATAACTATGGCTACACCTTC. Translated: CASSLVGRQGNNYGYTF.

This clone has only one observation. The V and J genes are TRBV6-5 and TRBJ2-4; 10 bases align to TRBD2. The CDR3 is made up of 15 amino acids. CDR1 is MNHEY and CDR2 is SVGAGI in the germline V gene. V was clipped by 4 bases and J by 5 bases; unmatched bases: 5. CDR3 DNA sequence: TGTGCCAGCAGTTCAGCGGGGGGGATGGAAAACATTCAGTACTTC. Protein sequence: CASSSAGGMENIQYF.

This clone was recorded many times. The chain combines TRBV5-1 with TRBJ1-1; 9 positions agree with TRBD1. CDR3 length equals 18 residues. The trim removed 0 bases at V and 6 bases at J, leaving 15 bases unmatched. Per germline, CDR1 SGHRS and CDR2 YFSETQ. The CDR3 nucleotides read TGCGCCAGCAGCTTGGGACCGGGACAGGGAGTGTTAGGCTCTGAAGCTTTCTTT. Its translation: CASSLGPGQGVLGSEAFF. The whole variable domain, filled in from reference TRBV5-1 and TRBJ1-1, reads KAGVTQTPRYLIKTRGQQVTLSCSPISGHRSVSWYQQTPGQGLQFLFEYFSETQRNKGNFPGRFSGRQFSNSRSEMNVSTLELGDSALYLCASSLGPGQGVLGSEAFFGQGTRLTVV.

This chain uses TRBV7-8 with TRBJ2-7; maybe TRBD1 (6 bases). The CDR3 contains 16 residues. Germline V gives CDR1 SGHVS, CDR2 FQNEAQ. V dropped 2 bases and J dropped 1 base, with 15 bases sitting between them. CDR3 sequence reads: CASSLLYREGSYEQYF. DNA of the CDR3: TGTGCCAGCAGCTTATTATACAGGGAAGGTTCCTACGAGCAGTACTTC.

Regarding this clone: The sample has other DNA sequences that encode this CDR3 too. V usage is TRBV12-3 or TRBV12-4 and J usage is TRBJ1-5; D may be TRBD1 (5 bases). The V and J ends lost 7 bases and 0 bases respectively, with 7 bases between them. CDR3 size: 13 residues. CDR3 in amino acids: CASTRDSNQPQHF. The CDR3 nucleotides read TGTGCCAGCACCAGGGATAGCAATCAGCCCCAGCATTTT.

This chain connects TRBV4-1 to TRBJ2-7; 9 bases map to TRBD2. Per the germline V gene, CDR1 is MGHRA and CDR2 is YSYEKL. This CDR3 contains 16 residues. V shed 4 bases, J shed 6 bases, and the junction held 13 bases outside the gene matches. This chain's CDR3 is CASSPGLLAGNREQYF. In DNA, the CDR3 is TGCGCCAGCAGCCCAGGCCTGCTAGCGGGAAATCGCGAGCAGTACTTC.

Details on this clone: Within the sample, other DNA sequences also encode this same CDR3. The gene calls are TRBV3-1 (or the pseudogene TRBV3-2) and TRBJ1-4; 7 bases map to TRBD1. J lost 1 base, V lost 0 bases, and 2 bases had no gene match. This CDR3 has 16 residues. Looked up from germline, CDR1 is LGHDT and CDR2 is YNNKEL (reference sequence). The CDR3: CASSQDRDRTNEKLFF. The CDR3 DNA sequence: TGTGCCAGCAGCCAAGATCGGGACAGAACTAATGAAAAACTGTTTTTT.

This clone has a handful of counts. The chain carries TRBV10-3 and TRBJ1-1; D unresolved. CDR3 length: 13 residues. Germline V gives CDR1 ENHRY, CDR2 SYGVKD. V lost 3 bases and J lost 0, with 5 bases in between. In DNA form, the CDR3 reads TGTGCCATCAGTGAAATAGTGAACACTGAAGCTTTCTTT. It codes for CAISEIVNTEAFF.

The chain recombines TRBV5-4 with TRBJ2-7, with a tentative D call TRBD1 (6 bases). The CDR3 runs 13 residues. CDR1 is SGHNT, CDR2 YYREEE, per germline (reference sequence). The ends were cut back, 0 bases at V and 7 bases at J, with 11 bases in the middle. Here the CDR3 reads CASSLGGQREQYF. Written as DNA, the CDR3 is TGTGCCAGCAGCTTGGGTGGACAGAGGGAGCAGTACTTC.

CDR3 nucleotides: TGTGCCAGCAGTTACCCCCTGTTGGCGGGGGGTAGGCATGAGCAGTTCTTC. Translating it yields CASSYPLLAGGRHEQFF. The chain recombines TRBV6-2 or TRBV6-3 with TRBJ2-1; 8 nucleotides line up with TRBD2. In germline, CDR1 is MNHEY, CDR2 SVGEGT. J was trimmed by 8 bases and V by 2 bases; bases with no gene match: 14. CDR3 length: 17 amino acids.

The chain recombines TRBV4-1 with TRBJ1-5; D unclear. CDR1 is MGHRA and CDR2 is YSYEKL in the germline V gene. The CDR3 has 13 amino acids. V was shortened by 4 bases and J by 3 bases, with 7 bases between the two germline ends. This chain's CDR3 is CASSPRDNQPQHF. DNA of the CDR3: TGCGCCAGCAGCCCACGGGACAATCAGCCCCAGCATTTT.

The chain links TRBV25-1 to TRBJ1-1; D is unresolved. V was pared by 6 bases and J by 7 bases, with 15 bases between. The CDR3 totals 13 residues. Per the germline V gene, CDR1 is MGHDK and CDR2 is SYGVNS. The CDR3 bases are TGTGCCAGCAGAACCCACCCTCGGGGTGAAGCTTTCTTT. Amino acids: CASRTHPRGEAFF. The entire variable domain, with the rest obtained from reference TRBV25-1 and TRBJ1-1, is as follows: EADIYQTPRYLVIGTGKKITLECSQTMGHDKMYWYQQDPGMELHLIHYSYGVNSTEKGDLSSESTVSRIRTEHFPLTLESARPSHTSQYLCASRTHPRGEAFFGQGTRLTVV.

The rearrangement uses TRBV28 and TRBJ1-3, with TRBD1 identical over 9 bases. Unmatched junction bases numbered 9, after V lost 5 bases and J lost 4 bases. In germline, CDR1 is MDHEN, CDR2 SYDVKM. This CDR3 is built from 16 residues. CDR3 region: CASSGTGTGKGNTIYF. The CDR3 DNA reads TGTGCCAGCAGTGGAACCGGGACAGGGAAGGGAAACACCATATATTTT. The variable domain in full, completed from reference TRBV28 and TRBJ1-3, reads DVKVTQSSRYLVKRTGEKVFLECVQDMDHENMFWYRQDPGLGLRLIYFSYDVKMKEKGDIPEGYSVSREKKERFSLILESASTNQTSMYLCASSGTGTGKGNTIYFGEGSWLTVV.

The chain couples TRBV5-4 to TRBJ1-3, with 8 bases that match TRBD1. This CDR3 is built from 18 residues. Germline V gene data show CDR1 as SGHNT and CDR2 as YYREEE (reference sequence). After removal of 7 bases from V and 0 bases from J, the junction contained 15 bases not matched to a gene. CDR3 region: CASSGQGGVSISGNTIYF. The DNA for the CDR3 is TGTGCCAGCTCCGGACAGGGAGGCGTCAGTATCTCTGGAAACACCATATATTTT. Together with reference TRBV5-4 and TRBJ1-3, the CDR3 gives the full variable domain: ETGVTQSPTHLIKTRGQQVTLRCSSQSGHNTVSWYQQALGQGPQFIFQYYREEENGRGNFPPRFSGLQFPNYSSELNVNALELDDSALYLCASSGQGGVSISGNTIYFGEGSWLTVV.